This entry concerns a single TCR beta chain. Its antigen is not known. The data originate from a study of T cell responses to AZD1222 COVID-19 vaccine. Points from the study as a whole: Nearly half of unique spike-specific TCRs reportedly avoided B.1.351 and B.1.1.7 mutated regions.

V was shortened by 6 bases and J by 8 bases, with 14 bases between the two germline ends. The CDR3 consists of 14 residues. CDR1 and CDR2 (germline): SNHLY, FYNNEI. Only in-frame clones appear in the TCRdb table, and some are missing; sequencing was by immunoSEQ multiplex PCR. The table records about 150,000 clones, around nine tenths of them present only once. The sequencing here drew on peripheral blood, taken on day 0 of AZD1222 vaccination. The sequence was obtained from an adult in good health. V is TRBV2 and J is TRBJ1-6; D remains ambiguous. The CDR3, as DNA: TGTGCCAGCAGCACCGGGTTACGGGATTCACCCCTCCACTTT. This translates into CASSTGLRDSPLHF. The whole variable domain, filled in from reference TRBV2 and TRBJ1-6, reads EPEVTQTPSHQVTQMGQEVILRCVPISNHLYFYWYRQILGQKVEFLVSFYNNEISEKSEIFDDQFSVERPDGSNFTLKIRSTKLEDSAMYFCASSTGLRDSPLHFGNGTRLTVT.